This T cell receptor (beta chain) was identified during a study of T cell repertoires in cytomegalovirus infection. Overall study findings and caveats: In two of eight donors, the top clonotype was HLA-C-restricted CMV-specific.

V lost 3 bases to trimming and J lost 1 base; unmatched junction nucleotides: 16. This CDR3 is built from 18 residues. Germline V gives CDR1 DFQATT, CDR2 SNEGSKA (reference sequence). MiXCR was run by TCRdb on the reads, yielding one entry per CDR3 protein. The sample lists about 230,000 distinct CDR3 sequences, around 6.6% occurring once. Points on this clonotype: Its antigen remains unidentified.

Sequencing was performed on PBMCs. The chain links TRBV20-1 to TRBJ2-5; 8 bases align to TRBD2. The clonotype comes from a human donor in good health (CMV status not recorded). Some clones in this sample may be carry-over from other donors' samples. The CDR3 DNA sequence: TGCAGTGCTAGGGGGGCCCCGGGAGGGGGTAATATCCAAGAGACCCAGTACTTC. It is translated as CSARGAPGGGNIQETQYF.